Included here is one T cell receptor beta chain sequence, with context. The antigen is unknown. This may arise from a read error, as a much more abundant clone is one base away. The data stem from a study of T cells in Graves' hyperthyroidism and ophthalmopathy. Amplified TCR beta CDR3 regions came from RNA transcripts. The HTBI set primed first-round TCR CDR3 RT-PCR. TCRdb reanalysed the multiplex PCR reads using MiXCR and keeps one entry per CDR3 protein. The table has 85,000 to 110,000 distinct CDR3 sequences, approximately 48% seen once. Study findings and constraints: In validation, the model predicted ophthalmopathy. These predictions came a median about 6.5 months before onset. Stable hyperthyroidism was separated from ophthalmopathy by a model based on 13 V-J features. The blood repertoire included most of the expanded thyroid clonotypes above 0.001.

CDR1 and CDR2 from the germline V gene are SGHNT and YENEEA. This CDR3 has 17 amino acids. This clonotype was sampled from a man between 40 and 49 years old with Graves' hyperthyroidism. The sample was blood. The chain joins TRBV11-3 to TRBJ2-5; 9 bases are shared with TRBD2. The CDR3 nucleotides read TGTGCCACCAGCTTAGGAGTAGCGGGAGTTGGCCAAGAGACCCAGTACTTC. This codes for CATSLGVAGVGQETQYF.